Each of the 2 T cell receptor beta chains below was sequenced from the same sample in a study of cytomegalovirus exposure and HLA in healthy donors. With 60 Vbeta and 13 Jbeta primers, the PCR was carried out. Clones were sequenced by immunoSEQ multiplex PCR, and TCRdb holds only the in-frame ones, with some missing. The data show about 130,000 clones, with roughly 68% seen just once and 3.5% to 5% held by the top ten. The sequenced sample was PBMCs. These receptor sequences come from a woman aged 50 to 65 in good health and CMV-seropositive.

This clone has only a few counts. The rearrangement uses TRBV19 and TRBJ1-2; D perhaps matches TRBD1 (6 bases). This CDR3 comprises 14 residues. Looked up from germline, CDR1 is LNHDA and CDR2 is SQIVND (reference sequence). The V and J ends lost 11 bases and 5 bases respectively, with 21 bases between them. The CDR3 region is CAASRDIKPYGYTF. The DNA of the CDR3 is TGTGCCGCATCCCGGGACATAAAACCGTATGGCTACACCTTC.

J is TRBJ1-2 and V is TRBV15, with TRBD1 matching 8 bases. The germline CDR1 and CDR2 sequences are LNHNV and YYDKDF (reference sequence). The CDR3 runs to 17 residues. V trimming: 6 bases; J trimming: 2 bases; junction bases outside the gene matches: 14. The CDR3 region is CATRVWDRQRMNYGYTF. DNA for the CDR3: TGTGCCACCAGGGTTTGGGACAGGCAACGAATGAACTATGGCTACACCTTC.